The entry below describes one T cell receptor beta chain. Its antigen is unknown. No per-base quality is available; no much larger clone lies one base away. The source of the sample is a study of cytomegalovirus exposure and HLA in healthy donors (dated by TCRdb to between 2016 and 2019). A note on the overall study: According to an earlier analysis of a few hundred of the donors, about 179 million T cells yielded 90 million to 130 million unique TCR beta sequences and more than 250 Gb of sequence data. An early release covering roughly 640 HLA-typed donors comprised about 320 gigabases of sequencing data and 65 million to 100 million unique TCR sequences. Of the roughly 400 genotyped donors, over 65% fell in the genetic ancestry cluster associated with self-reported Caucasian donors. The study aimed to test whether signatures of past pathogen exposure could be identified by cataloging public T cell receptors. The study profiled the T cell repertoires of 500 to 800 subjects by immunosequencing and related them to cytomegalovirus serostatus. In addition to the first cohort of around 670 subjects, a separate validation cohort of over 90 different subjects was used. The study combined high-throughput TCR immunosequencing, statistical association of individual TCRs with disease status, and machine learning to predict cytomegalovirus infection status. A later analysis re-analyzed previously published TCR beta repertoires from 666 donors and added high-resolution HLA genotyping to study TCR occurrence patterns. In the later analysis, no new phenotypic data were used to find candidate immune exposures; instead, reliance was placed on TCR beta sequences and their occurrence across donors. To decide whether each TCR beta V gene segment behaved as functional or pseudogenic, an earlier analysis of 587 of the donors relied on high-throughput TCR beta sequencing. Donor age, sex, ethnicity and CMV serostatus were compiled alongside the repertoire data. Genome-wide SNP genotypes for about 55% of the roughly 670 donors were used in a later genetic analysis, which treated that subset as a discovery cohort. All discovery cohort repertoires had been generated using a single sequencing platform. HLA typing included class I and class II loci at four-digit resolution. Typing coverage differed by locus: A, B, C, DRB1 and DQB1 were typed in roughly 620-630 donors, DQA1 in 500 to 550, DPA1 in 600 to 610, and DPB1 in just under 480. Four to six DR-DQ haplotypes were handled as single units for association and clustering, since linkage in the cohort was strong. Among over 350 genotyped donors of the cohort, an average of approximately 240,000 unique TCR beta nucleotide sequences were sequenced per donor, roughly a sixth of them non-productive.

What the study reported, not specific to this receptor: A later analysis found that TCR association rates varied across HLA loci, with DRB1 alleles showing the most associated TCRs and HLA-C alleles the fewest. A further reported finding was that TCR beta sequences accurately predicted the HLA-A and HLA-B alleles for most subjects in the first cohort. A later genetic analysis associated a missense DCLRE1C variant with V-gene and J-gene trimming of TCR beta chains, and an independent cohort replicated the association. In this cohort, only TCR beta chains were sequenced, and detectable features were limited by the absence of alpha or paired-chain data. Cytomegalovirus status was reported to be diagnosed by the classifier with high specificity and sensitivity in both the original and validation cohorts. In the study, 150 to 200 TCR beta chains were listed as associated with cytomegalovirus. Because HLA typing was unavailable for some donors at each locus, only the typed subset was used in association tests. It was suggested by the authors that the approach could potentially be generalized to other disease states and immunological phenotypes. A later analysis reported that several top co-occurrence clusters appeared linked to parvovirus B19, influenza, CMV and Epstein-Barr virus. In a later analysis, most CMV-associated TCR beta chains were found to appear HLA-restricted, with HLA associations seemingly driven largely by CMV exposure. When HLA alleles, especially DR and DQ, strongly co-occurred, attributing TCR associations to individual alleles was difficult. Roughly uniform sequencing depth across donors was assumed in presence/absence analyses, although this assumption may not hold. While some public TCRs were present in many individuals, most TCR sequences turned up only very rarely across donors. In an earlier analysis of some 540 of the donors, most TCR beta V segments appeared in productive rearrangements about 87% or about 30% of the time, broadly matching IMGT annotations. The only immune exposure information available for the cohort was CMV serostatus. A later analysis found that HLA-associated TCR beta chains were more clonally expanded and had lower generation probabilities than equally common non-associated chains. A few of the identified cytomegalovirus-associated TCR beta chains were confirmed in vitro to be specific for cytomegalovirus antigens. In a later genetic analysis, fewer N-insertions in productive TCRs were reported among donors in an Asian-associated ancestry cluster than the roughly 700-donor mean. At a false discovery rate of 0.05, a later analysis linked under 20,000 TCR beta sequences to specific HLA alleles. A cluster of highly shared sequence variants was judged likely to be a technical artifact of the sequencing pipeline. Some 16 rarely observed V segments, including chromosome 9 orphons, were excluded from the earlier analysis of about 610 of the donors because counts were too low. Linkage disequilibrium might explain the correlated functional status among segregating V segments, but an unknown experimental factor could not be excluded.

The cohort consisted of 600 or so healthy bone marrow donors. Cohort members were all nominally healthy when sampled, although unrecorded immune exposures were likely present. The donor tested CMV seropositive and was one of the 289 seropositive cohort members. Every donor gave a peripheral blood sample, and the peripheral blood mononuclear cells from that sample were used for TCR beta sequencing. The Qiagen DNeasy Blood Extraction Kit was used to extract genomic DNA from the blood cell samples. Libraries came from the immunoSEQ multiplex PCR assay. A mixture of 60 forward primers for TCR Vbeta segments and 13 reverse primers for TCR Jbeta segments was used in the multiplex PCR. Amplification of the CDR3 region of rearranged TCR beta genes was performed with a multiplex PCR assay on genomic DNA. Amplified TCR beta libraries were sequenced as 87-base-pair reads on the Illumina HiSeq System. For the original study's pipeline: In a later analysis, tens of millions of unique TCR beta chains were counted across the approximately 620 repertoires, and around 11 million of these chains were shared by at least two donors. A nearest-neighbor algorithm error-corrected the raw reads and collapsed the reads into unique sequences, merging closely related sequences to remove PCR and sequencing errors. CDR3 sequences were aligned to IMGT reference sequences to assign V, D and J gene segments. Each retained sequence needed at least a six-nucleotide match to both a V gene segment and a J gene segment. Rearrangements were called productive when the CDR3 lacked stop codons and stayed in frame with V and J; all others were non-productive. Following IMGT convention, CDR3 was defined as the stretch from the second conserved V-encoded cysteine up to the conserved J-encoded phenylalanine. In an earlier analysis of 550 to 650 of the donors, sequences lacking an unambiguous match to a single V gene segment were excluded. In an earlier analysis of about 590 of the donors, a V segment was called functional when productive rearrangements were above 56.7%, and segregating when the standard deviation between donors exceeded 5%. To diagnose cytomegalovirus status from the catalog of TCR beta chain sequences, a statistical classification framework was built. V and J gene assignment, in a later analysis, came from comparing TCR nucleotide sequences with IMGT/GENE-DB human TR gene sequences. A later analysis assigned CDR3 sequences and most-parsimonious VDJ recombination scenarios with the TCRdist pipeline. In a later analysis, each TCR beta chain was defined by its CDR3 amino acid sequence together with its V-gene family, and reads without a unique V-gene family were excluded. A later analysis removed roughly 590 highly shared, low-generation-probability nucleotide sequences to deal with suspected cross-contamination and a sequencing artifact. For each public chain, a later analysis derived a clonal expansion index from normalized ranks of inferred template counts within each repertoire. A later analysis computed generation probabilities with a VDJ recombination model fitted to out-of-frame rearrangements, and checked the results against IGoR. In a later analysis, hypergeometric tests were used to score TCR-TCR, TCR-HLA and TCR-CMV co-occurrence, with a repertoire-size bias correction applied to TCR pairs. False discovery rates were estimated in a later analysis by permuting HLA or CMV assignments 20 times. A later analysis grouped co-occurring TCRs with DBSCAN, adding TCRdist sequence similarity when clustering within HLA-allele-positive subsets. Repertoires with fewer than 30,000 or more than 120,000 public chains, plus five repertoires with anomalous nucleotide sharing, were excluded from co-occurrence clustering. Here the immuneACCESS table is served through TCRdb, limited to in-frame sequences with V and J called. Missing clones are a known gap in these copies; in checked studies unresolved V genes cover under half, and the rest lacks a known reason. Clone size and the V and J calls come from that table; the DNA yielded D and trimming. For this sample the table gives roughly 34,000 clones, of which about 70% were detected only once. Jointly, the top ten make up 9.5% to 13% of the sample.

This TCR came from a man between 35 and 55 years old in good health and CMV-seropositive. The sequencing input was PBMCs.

The CDR3 region: CASSLGSTGYNEQFF. The nucleotides read TGTGCCAGCAGCTTAGGCTCTACAGGCTACAATGAGCAGTTCTTC. This receptor chain uses TRBV11-3 and TRBJ2-1; the D gene is perhaps TRBD1, from 5 matching bases. Inclusive of the bounding cysteine and phenylalanine, the CDR3 is 15 residues long. The retained sequence is limited to the CDR3, 45 bases, with the frame set at the first base. V and J are truncated by 1 base and 3 bases respectively, leaving an intervening sequence of 10 bases. CDR1 and CDR2 were assigned from the germline V gene as SGHNT and YENEEA.